Detailed here is one T cell receptor (beta chain). Its antigen is undetermined. This sample is part of a study of T-cell reconstitution after alpha-beta-depleted transplantation in children. It was with unique molecular identifiers that the TCRbeta library was prepared. Each CDR3 protein gets one entry after TCRdb re-called the PCR reads with MiXCR. The sample lists 250,000 to 400,000 distinct CDR3 sequences; more than 20% were seen once. Study outcomes and limitations: Several hundred graft clones that had expanded were reportedly the source of alpha-beta T cells about two months after transplant. Hyperexpanded clones declined; after one year, newly produced T cells mostly supplied diversity.

The receptor comes from a male patient between 10 and 17 years old who had a stem cell transplant for acute lymphoblastic leukemia, so the T cells may come from the graft donor. This material consisted of PBMCs, mostly from graft donor cells, taken 180 days after TCRalphabeta/CD19-depleted stem cell transplant.

The CDR3 DNA is TGCAGTGCTAGAGGGAAGGGGGGGCAGGGCCAAAACATTCAGTACTTC. Amino acid sequence: CSARGKGGQGQNIQYF. The chain has TRBV20-1 and TRBJ2-4; D is possibly TRBD2 (7 bases). Trimming stripped 1 base from V and 5 bases from J, with 18 bases between. CDR3 length: 16 amino acids. Germline V gene sequence: CDR1 DFQATT, CDR2 SNEGSKA (reference sequence).